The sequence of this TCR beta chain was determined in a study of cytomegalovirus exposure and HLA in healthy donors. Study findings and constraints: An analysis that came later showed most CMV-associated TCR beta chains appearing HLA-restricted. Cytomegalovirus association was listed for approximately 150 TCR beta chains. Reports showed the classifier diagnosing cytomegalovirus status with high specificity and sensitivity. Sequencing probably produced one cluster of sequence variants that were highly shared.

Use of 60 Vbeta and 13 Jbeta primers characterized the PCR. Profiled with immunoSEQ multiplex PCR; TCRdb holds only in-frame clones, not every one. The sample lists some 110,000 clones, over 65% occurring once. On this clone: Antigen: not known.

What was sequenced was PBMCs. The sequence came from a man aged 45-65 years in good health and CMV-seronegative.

The CDR3 DNA follows: TGTGCCAGCAGCTTCCAAGGGGCAGATACGCAGTATTTT. Translated: CASSFQGADTQYF. The chain couples TRBV5-6 to TRBJ2-3, with a tentative D call TRBD1 (5 bases). V gave up 2 bases and J gave up 4 bases, with 8 bases separating them. Germline V gene sequence: CDR1 SGHDT, CDR2 YYEEEE. The CDR3 length is 13 residues.